The 31 T cell receptor beta chains below come from one sample, sequenced in a study of T cell responses to AZD1222 COVID-19 vaccine. Repertoires were generated with immunoSEQ multiplex PCR, while TCRdb's copy carries only in-frame clones and drops some. The data contain 100,000 to 130,000 clones, about 85% of them singletons. The sequenced sample was peripheral blood, obtained 28 days after the second AZD1222 dose. These receptors all come from an adult who received the AZD1222 COVID-19 vaccine.

The V and J genes are TRBV5-5 and TRBJ1-1; D is uncertain. Germline V gene sequence: CDR1 SGHKS, CDR2 YYEKEE (reference sequence). V dropped 2 bases and J dropped 5 bases, with 7 bases sitting between them. The CDR3 spans 12 residues. The CDR3 is CASSFIETEAFF. CDR3 sequence (DNA): TGTGCCAGCAGCTTCATTGAGACTGAAGCTTTCTTT. The entire variable domain, with the rest obtained from reference TRBV5-5 and TRBJ1-1, is as follows: DAGVTQSPTHLIKTRGQQVTLRCSPISGHKSVSWYQQVLGQGPQFIFQYYEKEERGRGNFPDRFSARQFPNYSSELNVNALLLGDSALYLCASSFIETEAFFGQGTRLTVV.

The V and J genes are TRBV4-2 and TRBJ1-2; 9 bases are a match to TRBD1. V was clipped by 0 bases and J by 7 bases; unmatched bases: 6. This CDR3 is 15 amino acids long. CDR1 LGHNA and CDR2 YNFKEQ come from the germline V gene. The CDR3 nucleotides are TGTGCCAGCAGCCAAGAAGGAGGACAGGGGTTTGGCTACACCTTC. Its protein is CASSQEGGQGFGYTF.

This chain connects TRBV6-5 to TRBJ2-1; D unresolved. This CDR3 has 15 residues. V was trimmed by 2 bases and J by 6 bases, leaving 14 bases between them. Germline V gives CDR1 MNHEY, CDR2 SVGAGI. The CDR3 coding sequence is TGTGCCAGCAGTTACAGAGTCCAATCGGGCAATGAGCAGTTCTTC. It translates to CASSYRVQSGNEQFF.

V is TRBV6-4 and J is TRBJ2-3, with D possibly matching TRBD2 (5 bases). This CDR3 is built from 15 residues. The V and J ends lost 6 bases and 1 base respectively, with 14 bases between them. CDR1 MRHNA and CDR2 SNTAGT come from the germline V gene. The CDR3 coding sequence is TGTGCCAGCAGCCCCGGACTGGACGGCACAGATACGCAGTATTTT. Translating it yields CASSPGLDGTDTQYF.

This sequence joins TRBV6-5 and TRBJ2-7, with D unclear. This CDR3 spans 13 amino acids. Germline V gene sequence: CDR1 MNHEY, CDR2 SVGAGI. The V gene lost 6 bases and the J gene lost 0 bases, with 9 bases spanning the gap. The CDR3 DNA reads TGTGCCAGCAGGTTCGTAAGCTCCTACGAGCAGTACTTC. It codes for CASRFVSSYEQYF.

The chain has TRBV6-9 and TRBJ1-5; D uncertain. The germline CDR1 and CDR2 sequences are MNHGY and SVAAGI. The CDR3 totals 15 residues. Trimming cost V 6 bases and J 2 bases, with 14 bases left between them. CDR3 protein: CASRGSGSGNQPQHF. CDR3 DNA sequence: TGTGCCAGCAGGGGGTCGGGGAGCGGCAATCAGCCCCAGCATTTT.

The V gene is TRBV28, the J gene TRBJ1-6, with 11 bases that match TRBD1. After removal of 3 bases from V and 7 bases from J, the junction contained 2 bases not matched to a gene. This CDR3 comprises 15 residues. CDR1 and CDR2 (germline): MDHEN, SYDVKM. The CDR3 DNA follows: TGTGCCAGCAGTTTGGGGGACAGGGGGAATTCACCCCTCCACTTT. Protein sequence: CASSLGDRGNSPLHF.

The V call is TRBV5-6, the J call TRBJ1-1; 9 bases match TRBD1. CDR3 length equals 13 residues. Germline-derived CDR1 and CDR2 are SGHDT and YYEEEE. V trimming: 7 bases; J trimming: 10 bases; junction bases outside the gene matches: 11. As DNA, the CDR3 is TGTGCCAGCCGGGGGACAGGGAACGTTGCAGCTTTCTTT. It is translated as CASRGTGNVAAFF.

V gene TRBV7-4 combines with J gene TRBJ1-1; possible D gene TRBD1, 5 bases. CDR3 size: 15 residues. In germline, CDR1 is SGHVT, CDR2 SQSDAQ. The ends were cut back, 5 bases at V and 0 bases at J, with 13 bases in the middle. CDR3 protein: CASSPPRQLNTEAFF. In nucleotides, the CDR3 is TGTGCCAGCAGCCCCCCGAGACAGCTGAACACTGAAGCTTTCTTT. Drawing the rest from reference TRBV7-4 and TRBJ1-1, the complete variable domain is GAGVSQSPRYKVAKRGRDVALRCDSISGHVTLYWYRQTLGQGSEVLTYSQSDAQRDKSGRPSGRFSAERPERSVSTLKIQRTEQGDSAVYLCASSPPRQLNTEAFFGQGTRLTVV.

Of note for this clone: The germline gene is not matched at one end of the junction; a read error may be the cause. The chain joins TRBV7-7 to TRBJ2-5, with D perhaps given as TRBD1 or TRBD2 (5 bases each). The CDR3 spans 16 residues. Germline-derived CDR1 and CDR2 are SSHAT and FNYEAQ (reference sequence). CDR3 sequence: CASSLGARGSQETQYF. CDR3 coding DNA: TGTGCTAGCAGCTTAGGGGCGAGGGGCAGTCAAGAGACCCAGTACTTC.

The rearrangement uses TRBV2 and TRBJ1-5; no firm D call. This CDR3 is 14 amino acids long. The V end was cut by 1 base, the J end by 4 bases, with 8 bases between. CDR1 is SNHLY, CDR2 FYNNEI, per germline. The CDR3 region has the DNA TGTGCCAGCAGTGAAGATGCGGTGAATCAGCCCCAGCATTTT. As protein: CASSEDAVNQPQHF.

DNA for the CDR3: TGTGCCAGCTCACGACTAGCGGGGCTCAATGAGCAGTTCTTC. This encodes CASSRLAGLNEQFF. V is TRBV18 and J is TRBJ2-1; TRBD2 matches 11 bases. The V segment lost 4 bases and the J segment 6 bases; nucleotides outside the gene matches: 2. Germline loops: CDR1 KGHSH, CDR2 LQKENI. This CDR3 comprises 14 residues.

The chain employs TRBV10-2 and TRBJ1-1; D call uncertain. The CDR3 consists of 14 residues. Germline-derived CDR1 and CDR2 are WSHSY and SAAADI. V was shortened by 3 bases and J by 0 bases, with 8 bases between the two germline ends. CDR3 residues: CASSDGRMNTEAFF. The CDR3 DNA reads as TGCGCCAGCAGTGACGGCAGGATGAACACTGAAGCTTTCTTT.

The chain recombines TRBV12-3 or TRBV12-4 with TRBJ1-1; D remains ambiguous. Trimming left V 3 bases short and J 1 base short, with 6 bases between. This CDR3 region has 13 residues. The CDR3 DNA reads TGTGCCAGCAGTTTTGACGGGAACACTGAAGCTTTCTTT. Translation: CASSFDGNTEAFF.

This chain links TRBV5-5 with TRBJ1-1; no clear D gene. V was clipped by 4 bases and J by 8 bases, with 12 bases between them. The CDR3 runs to 12 residues. Germline CDR1 and CDR2: SGHKS and YYEKEE (reference sequence). CDR3 DNA: TGTGCCAGCAGCATTTTTGGCAGAGAAGCTTTCTTT. Amino acid sequence: CASSIFGREAFF.

This clone was seen a handful of times. The gene calls are TRBV30 and TRBJ1-1; D gene ambiguous. The V and J ends lost 1 base and 4 bases respectively, with 10 bases between them. The CDR3 runs 13 residues. Germline assignment: CDR1 GTSNPN and CDR2 SVGIG (reference sequence). CDR3 amino acids: CAWSGGPSTEAFF. The DNA of the CDR3 is TGTGCCTGGAGTGGAGGACCGAGCACTGAAGCTTTCTTT.

This chain joins TRBV6-1 and TRBJ1-5; 8 bases line up with TRBD1. Germline V gene sequence: CDR1 MNHNS, CDR2 SASEGT. The CDR3 runs 16 residues. V dropped 2 bases and J dropped 1; count of bases not matched to a gene: 4. CDR3 sequence (DNA): TGTGCCAGCAGTGAAATGGGACAGGCCAGCAATCAGCCCCAGCATTTT. Translated, it gives CASSEMGQASNQPQHF.

This chain uses TRBV28 with TRBJ1-2; TRBD1 is a possible D gene (6 bases). Germline V gene sequence: CDR1 MDHEN, CDR2 SYDVKM. V was clipped by 3 bases and J by 2 bases, with 10 bases between them. The CDR3 is made up of 14 amino acids. The CDR3 sequence is CASSLGRGNYGYTF. The CDR3 DNA reads TGTGCCAGCAGTTTGGGCAGGGGAAACTATGGCTACACCTTC.

This rearrangement joins TRBV10-3 to TRBJ2-7; D may be TRBD2 (6 bases). Germline CDR1 ENHRY, CDR2 SYGVKD. The CDR3 is 13 amino acids. Trimming took 6 bases from V and 5 from J, leaving 14 bases between them. CDR3 nucleotides: TGTGCCATCAGCCGGGACTCGGGACACGAGCAGTACTTC. Translated: CAISRDSGHEQYF.

This clone rates as medium-sized. The chain employs TRBV7-9 and TRBJ1-2; no clear D gene. The CDR3 loop spans 15 amino acids. Germline V CDR1 and CDR2: SEHNR, FQNEAQ (reference sequence). V was trimmed by 1 base and J by 2 bases, leaving 11 bases between them. The CDR3 here is CASSLVGQENYGYTF. CDR3 nucleotide sequence: TGTGCCAGCAGCTTAGTTGGCCAGGAGAACTATGGCTACACCTTC.

The V call is TRBV6-2 or TRBV6-3, the J call TRBJ1-2; D gene uncertain. This CDR3 comprises 13 residues. Trimming shortened V by 2 bases and J by 5 bases, and 9 bases separated the two germline ends. Germline-derived CDR1 and CDR2 are MNHEY and SVGEGT. The CDR3 here is CASSYGVRYGYTF. The CDR3 nucleotides are TGTGCCAGCAGTTACGGGGTGAGGTATGGCTACACCTTC.

The V gene is TRBV2, the J gene TRBJ2-2, with D unclear. CDR3 length: 12 amino acids. The germline gives CDR1 SNHLY, CDR2 FYNNEI. Trimming took 9 bases from V and 6 from J, leaving 11 bases between them. The DNA of the CDR3 is TGTGCCAGTTCAGGCTTCCCCGGGGAGCTGTTTTTT. Its translation is CASSGFPGELFF.

The DNA of the CDR3 is TGTGCCTCGTCGGCTGATACAGACCTGGGCTACACCTTC. Its protein is CASSADTDLGYTF. The chain recombines TRBV19 with TRBJ1-2; D gene unclear. Trimming stripped 11 bases from V and 8 bases from J, with 21 bases between. The CDR3 has 13 residues. Looked up from germline, CDR1 is LNHDA and CDR2 is SQIVND (reference sequence).

The genes are TRBV18 and TRBJ2-2, with TRBD1 identical over 9 bases. The V gene's germline CDR1 is KGHSH and CDR2 LQKENI. The trim removed 1 base at V and 0 bases at J, leaving 0 bases unmatched. The CDR3 is 16 amino acids. CDR3 sequence (DNA): TGTGCCAGCTCACCACGGGACAGGGCGAACACCGGGGAGCTGTTTTTT. It yields the protein CASSPRDRANTGELFF.

V gene TRBV5-6 combines with J gene TRBJ1-4; D is ambiguous. Between the trimmed V and J ends, which lost 4 bases and 2 bases, there was a span of 24 bases. The CDR3 spans 19 residues. Germline CDR1 reads SGHDT; CDR2 reads YYEEEE. The chain's CDR3 is CASSVLASRRRDTNEKLFF. In DNA form, the CDR3 reads TGTGCCAGCAGCGTGCTTGCGTCTCGCAGGCGTGACACTAATGAAAAACTGTTTTTT.

V usage is TRBV24-1 and J usage is TRBJ1-2; 8 bases line up with TRBD1. The CDR3 is 16 residues long. J gave up 1 base and V 4 bases, and 7 bases lay outside the gene matches. CDR1 and CDR2 from the germline V gene are KGHDR and SFDVKD. CDR3 residues: CATSDQGQENNYGYTF. The CDR3 DNA is TGTGCCACCAGTGACCAGGGACAGGAAAATAACTATGGCTACACCTTC.

In this sample, this clone turned up a few times. The V and J genes are TRBV5-4 and TRBJ2-1; possibly TRBD2 for D (6 bases). V lost 3 bases, J lost 1 base, and 14 bases lay in between. Germline V lookup: CDR1 SGHNT, CDR2 YYREEE (reference sequence). CDR3 size: 16 residues. The DNA for the CDR3 is TGTGCCAGCAGCTGGGGTGCGGGGAGGTCCTACAATGAGCAGTTCTTC. Protein sequence: CASSWGAGRSYNEQFF. The whole variable domain, filled in from reference TRBV5-4 and TRBJ2-1, reads ETGVTQSPTHLIKTRGQQVTLRCSSQSGHNTVSWYQQALGQGPQFIFQYYREEENGRGNFPPRFSGLQFPNYSSELNVNALELDDSALYLCASSWGAGRSYNEQFFGPGTRLTVL.

In nucleotides, the CDR3 is TGTGCCAGCAGCCAGAGGGGGGGCACTGAAGCTTTCTTT. Its protein product is CASSQRGGTEAFF. The genes are TRBV3-1 (or the pseudogene TRBV3-2) and TRBJ1-1; weak D call: TRBD1 (6 bases). The CDR3 spans 13 residues. Germline CDR1 reads LGHDT; CDR2 reads YNNKEL (reference sequence). Trimming removed 3 bases at V and 4 bases at J, with 9 bases between.

This clone was picked up a small number of times. The chain joins TRBV6-5 to TRBJ1-4; tentative D call: TRBD1 (5 bases). This CDR3 has 13 amino acids. Germline V gene lookup returns CDR1 MNHEY and CDR2 SVGAGI. The V gene lost 8 bases and the J gene lost 10 bases, with 17 bases spanning the gap. The CDR3 DNA reads TGTGCCAGCTCGATCCGGGACTCTGGAAAACTGTTTTTT. It codes for CASSIRDSGKLFF.

The J gene is TRBJ1-1, the V gene TRBV25-1; 7 bases agree with TRBD1. This CDR3 has 17 amino acids. With 0 bases clipped from V and 0 bases from J, the junction kept 7 bases outside the gene matches. Per the germline V gene, CDR1 is MGHDK and CDR2 is SYGVNS. DNA for the CDR3: TGTGCCAGCAGTGAATATAACAGGGGATATATGAACACTGAAGCTTTCTTT. Its protein is CASSEYNRGYMNTEAFF.

This chain joins TRBV9 and TRBJ2-5, with TRBD1 matching over 9 bases. The junction had 5 bases not matched to a gene; V was cut back by 3 bases and J by 5 bases. The CDR3 runs to 14 residues. In germline, CDR1 is SGDLS, CDR2 YYNGEE. The CDR3 sequence: CASSETGGGETQYF. The CDR3 region has the DNA TGTGCCAGCAGCGAAACAGGGGGCGGGGAGACCCAGTACTTC.